This T cell receptor beta chain derives from a study of shared clonotypes between healthy human individuals. It was at deep level that the assay was run. This table comes from immunoSEQ multiplex PCR, and its TCRdb copy is limited to in-frame clones, with some not included. The sample gives hundreds of thousands of clones, around 86% of which show up once; roughly 16% is in the top ten. Donors were healthy HIV-negative adults without recent acute infections or vaccinations. Germline V gene data show CDR1 as MNHNS and CDR2 as SASEGT. The V and J ends lost 10 bases and 2 bases, in that order; junction bases with no gene match: 5. The length of the CDR3 is 13 residues.

The sequence was obtained from a man between 18 and 29 years old in good health. The sample taken for sequencing was memory CD8+ T cells sorted from blood. Subset defined: CD45RO+ cells pooled with CCR7-negative TemRA cells. The chain joins TRBV6-1 to TRBJ2-7; TRBD1 matches at 10 bases. The CDR3 DNA reads as TGTGCCACCGGGACAGGGGTGACCTACGAGCAGTACTTC. The encoded protein is CATGTGVTYEQYF.